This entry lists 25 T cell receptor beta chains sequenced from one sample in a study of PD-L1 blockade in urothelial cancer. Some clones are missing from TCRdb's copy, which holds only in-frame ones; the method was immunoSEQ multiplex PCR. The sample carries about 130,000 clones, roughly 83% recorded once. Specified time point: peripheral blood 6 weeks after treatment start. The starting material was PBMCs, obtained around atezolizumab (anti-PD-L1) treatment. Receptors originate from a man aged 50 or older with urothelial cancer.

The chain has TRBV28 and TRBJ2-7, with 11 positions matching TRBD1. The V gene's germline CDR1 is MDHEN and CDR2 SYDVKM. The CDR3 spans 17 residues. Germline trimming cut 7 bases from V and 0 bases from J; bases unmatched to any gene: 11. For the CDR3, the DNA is TGTGCCAGCAATTCAGGACAGGGGGCTTTGAGCTCCTACGAGCAGTACTTC. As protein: CASNSGQGALSSYEQYF.

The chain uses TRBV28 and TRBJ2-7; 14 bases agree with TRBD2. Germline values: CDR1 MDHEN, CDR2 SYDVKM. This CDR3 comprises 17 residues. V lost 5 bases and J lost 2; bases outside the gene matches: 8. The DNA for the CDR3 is TGTGCCAGCAGTCGCCAGGGACTAGCGGGAGTTCCCTACGAGCAGTACTTC. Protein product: CASSRQGLAGVPYEQYF.

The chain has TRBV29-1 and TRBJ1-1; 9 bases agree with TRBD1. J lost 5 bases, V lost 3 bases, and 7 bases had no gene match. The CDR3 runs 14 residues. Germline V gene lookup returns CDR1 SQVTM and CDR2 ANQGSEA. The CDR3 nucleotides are TGCAGCGTTGACCTCCTCGGACAGGGGACTGAAGCTTTCTTT. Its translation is CSVDLLGQGTEAFF.

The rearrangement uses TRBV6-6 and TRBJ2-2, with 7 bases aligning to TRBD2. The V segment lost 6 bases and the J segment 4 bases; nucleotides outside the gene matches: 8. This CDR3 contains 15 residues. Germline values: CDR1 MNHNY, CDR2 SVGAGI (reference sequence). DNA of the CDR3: TGTGCCAGCAGGAGTCGCAGCGGGACCACCGGGGAGCTGTTTTTT. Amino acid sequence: CASRSRSGTTGELFF.

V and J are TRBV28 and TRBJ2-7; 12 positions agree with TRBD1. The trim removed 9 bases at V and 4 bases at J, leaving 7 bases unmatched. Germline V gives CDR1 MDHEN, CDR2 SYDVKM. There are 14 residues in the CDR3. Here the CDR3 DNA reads TGTGCCAGTCTCGGGACAGGGGGCGGTTACGAGCAGTACTTC. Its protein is CASLGTGGGYEQYF.

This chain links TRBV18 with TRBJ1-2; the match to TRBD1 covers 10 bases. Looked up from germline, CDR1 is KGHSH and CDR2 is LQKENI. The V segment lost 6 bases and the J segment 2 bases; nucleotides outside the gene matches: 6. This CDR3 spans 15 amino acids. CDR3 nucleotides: TGTGCCAGCTCTCCAGGGACAGGGGTGAACTATGGCTACACCTTC. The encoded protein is CASSPGTGVNYGYTF.

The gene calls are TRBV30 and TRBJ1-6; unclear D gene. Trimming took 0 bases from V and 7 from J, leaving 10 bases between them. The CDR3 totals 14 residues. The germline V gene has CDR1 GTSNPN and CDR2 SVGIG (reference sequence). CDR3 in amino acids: CAWSVISANSPLHF. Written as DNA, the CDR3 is TGTGCCTGGAGTGTAATCTCAGCGAATTCACCCCTCCACTTT.

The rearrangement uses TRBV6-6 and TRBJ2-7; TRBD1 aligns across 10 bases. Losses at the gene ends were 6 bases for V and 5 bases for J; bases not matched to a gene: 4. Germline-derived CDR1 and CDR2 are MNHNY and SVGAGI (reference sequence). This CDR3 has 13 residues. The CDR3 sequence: CASSQTGGHEQYF. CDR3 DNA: TGTGCCAGCAGCCAGACAGGGGGCCACGAGCAGTACTTC.

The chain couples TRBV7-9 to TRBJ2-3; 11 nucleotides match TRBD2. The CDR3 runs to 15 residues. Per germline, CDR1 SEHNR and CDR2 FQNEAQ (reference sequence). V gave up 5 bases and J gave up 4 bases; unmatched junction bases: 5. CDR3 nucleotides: TGTGCCAGCAGCAAGACTAGCGGGGCGCCAGATACGCAGTATTTT. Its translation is CASSKTSGAPDTQYF.

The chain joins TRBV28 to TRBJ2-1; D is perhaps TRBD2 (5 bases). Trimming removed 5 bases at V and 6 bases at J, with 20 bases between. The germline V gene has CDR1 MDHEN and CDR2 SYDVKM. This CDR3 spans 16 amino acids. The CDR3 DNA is TGTGCCAGCAGTCCAGCTAGCTTGGGAGAGGCCAATGAGCAGTTCTTC. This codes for CASSPASLGEANEQFF.

The CDR3 loop is CASSAGVETQYF. DNA of the CDR3: TGTGCCAGCTCAGCAGGGGTAGAGACCCAGTACTTC. The rearrangement uses TRBV18 and TRBJ2-5; perhaps TRBD1 as D (6 bases). The CDR3 covers 12 residues. Trimming stripped 5 bases from V and 4 bases from J, with 8 bases between. Germline V gene lookup returns CDR1 KGHSH and CDR2 LQKENI.

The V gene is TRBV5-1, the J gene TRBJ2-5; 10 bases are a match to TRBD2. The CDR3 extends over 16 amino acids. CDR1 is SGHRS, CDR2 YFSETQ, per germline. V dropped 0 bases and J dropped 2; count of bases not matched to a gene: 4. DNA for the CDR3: TGCGCCAGCAGCTTGGCTCCTAGCGGGGGACAAGAGACCCAGTACTTC. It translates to CASSLAPSGGQETQYF.

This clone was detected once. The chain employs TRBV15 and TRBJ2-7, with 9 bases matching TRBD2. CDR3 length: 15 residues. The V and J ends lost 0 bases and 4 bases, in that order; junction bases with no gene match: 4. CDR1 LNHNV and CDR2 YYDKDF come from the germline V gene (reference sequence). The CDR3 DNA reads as TGTGCCACCAGCAGAGATCTTGCGGGAGGGTACGAGCAGTACTTC. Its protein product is CATSRDLAGGYEQYF.

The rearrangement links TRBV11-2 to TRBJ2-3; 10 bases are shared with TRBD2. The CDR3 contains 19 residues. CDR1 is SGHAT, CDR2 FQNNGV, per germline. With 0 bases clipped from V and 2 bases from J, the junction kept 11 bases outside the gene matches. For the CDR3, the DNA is TGTGCCAGCAGCTTAGACTGGCTAGCGGGAGAGGGGGACACAGATACGCAGTATTTT. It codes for CASSLDWLAGEGDTDTQYF.

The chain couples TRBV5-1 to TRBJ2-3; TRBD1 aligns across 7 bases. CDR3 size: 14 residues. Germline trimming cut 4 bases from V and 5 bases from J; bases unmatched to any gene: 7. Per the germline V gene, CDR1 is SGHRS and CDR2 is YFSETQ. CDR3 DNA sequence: TGCGCCAGCAGCCCCGACAGGGAGAAAGATACGCAGTATTTT. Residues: CASSPDREKDTQYF.

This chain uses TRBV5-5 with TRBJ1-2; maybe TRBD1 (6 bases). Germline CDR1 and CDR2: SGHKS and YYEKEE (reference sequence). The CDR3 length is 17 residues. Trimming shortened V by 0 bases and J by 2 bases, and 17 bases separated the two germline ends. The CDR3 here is CASSLGSITGRNYGYTF. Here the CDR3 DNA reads TGTGCCAGCAGCTTGGGATCGATCACAGGGAGAAACTATGGCTACACCTTC.

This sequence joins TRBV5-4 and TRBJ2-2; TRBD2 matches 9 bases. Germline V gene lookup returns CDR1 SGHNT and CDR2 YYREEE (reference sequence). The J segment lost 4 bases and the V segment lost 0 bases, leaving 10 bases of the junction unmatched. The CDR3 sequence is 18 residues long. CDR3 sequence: CASSLDAGGPSSTGELFF. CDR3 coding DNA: TGTGCCAGCAGCTTGGATGCGGGAGGGCCTTCTAGCACCGGGGAGCTGTTTTTT.

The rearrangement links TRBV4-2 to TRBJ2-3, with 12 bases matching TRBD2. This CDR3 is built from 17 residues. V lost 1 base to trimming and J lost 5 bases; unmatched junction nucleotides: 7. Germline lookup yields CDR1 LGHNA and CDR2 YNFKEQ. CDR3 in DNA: TGTGCCAGCAGCCAAGCGACTAGCGGGAGCGTCGTAGATACGCAGTATTTT. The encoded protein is CASSQATSGSVVDTQYF.

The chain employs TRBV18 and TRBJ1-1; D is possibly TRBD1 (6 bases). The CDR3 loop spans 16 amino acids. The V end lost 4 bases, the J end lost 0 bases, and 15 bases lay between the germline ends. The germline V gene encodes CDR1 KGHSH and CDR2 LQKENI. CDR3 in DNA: TGTGCCAGCTCACTCGACATTGGGGGCATGAACACTGAAGCTTTCTTT. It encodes CASSLDIGGMNTEAFF. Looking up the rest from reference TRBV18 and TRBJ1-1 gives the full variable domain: NAGVMQNPRHLVRRRGQEARLRCSPMKGHSHVYWYRQLPEEGLKFMVYLQKENIIDESGMPKERFSAEFPKEGPSILRIQQVVRGDSAAYFCASSLDIGGMNTEAFFGQGTRLTVV.

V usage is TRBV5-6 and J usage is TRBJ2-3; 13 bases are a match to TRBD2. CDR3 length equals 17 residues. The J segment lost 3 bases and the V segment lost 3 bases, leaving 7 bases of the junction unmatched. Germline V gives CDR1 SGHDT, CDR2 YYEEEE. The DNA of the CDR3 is TGTGCCAGCAGCTCCAGACTAGCGGGAGGCGTAACAGATACGCAGTATTTT. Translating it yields CASSSRLAGGVTDTQYF.

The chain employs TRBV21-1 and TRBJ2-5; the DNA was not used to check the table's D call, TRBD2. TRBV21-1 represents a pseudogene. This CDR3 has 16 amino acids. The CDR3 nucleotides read TGTGCCAGCAGTTTTGGTTGGCTAGCGGGAGAGGAGACCCAGTACTTC. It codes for CASSFGWLAGEETQYF.

The CDR3 nucleotides read TGCGCCAGCAGCTGGGCCGACAGGGGGCAGGCGAAACGGGAAGCTTTCTTT. It codes for CASSWADRGQAKREAFF. The rearrangement links TRBV5-1 to TRBJ1-1, with 10 bases matching TRBD1. In germline, CDR1 is SGHRS, CDR2 YFSETQ. The CDR3 runs 17 residues. V shed 3 bases, J shed 8 bases, and the junction held 16 bases outside the gene matches.

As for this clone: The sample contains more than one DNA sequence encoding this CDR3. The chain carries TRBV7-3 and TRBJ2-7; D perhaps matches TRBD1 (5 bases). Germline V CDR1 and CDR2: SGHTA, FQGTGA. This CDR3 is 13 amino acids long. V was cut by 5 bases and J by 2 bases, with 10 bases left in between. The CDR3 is CASSLGQPYEQYF. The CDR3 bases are TGTGCCAGCAGCCTGGGGCAGCCCTACGAGCAGTACTTC.

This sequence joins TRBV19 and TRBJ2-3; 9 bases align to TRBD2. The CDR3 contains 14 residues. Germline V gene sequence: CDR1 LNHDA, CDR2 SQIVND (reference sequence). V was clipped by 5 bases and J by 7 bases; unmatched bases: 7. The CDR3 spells CASSRLAGMNTQYF. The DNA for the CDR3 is TGTGCCAGTAGTCGCCTAGCGGGAATGAATACGCAGTATTTT.

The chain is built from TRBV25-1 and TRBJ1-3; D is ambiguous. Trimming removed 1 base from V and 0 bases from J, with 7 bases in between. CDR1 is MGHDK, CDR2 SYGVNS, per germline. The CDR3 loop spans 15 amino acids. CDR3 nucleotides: TGTGCCAGCAGTGAATTAGGCGGCTCTGGAAACACCATATATTTT. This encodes CASSELGGSGNTIYF.